These 24 T cell receptor beta chains were all obtained from the same sample, sequenced in a study of chemoradiotherapy in HPV16-positive cancers. The data were produced by immunoSEQ multiplex PCR, yet TCRdb's version contains in-frame clones alone and is incomplete. Found here are about 9,700 clones, approximately 90% of them singletons; the top ten hold more than 9%. This specimen consisted of blood, obtained from a patient who underwent chemoradiotherapy. These receptors all stem from a human donor with HPV-associated anogenital cancer.

This clone was seen only once. J is TRBJ1-4 and V is TRBV27; a weak D match, TRBD1 (5 bases). Germline V CDR1 and CDR2: MNHEY, SMNVEV (reference sequence). This CDR3 is 15 amino acids long. This chain's CDR3 is CPRPRGVRTNEKLFF. DNA of the CDR3: TGTCCCCGACCAAGGGGAGTAAGGACTAATGAAAAACTGTTTTTT.

This chain uses TRBV2 with TRBJ2-7; D tentatively reads TRBD1 or TRBD2 (5 bases each). CDR1 and CDR2 (germline): SNHLY, FYNNEI. V was trimmed by 2 bases and J by 4 bases, leaving 15 bases between them. This CDR3 region has 15 residues. CDR3 nucleotides: TGTGCCAGCAGTGAAAGGGACGGCGGCTATTACGAGCAGTACGTC. It translates to CASSERDGGYYEQYV.

The chain employs TRBV5-1 and TRBJ2-7, with D unclear. The V end was cut by 0 bases, the J end by 2 bases, with 15 bases between. The germline gives CDR1 SGHRS, CDR2 YFSETQ. This CDR3 is 16 amino acids long. CDR3 loop: CASSLDGIRPAYEQYF. For the CDR3, the DNA is TGCGCCAGCAGCTTGGATGGCATCAGACCGGCCTACGAGCAGTACTTC.

The gene calls are TRBV9 and TRBJ1-1; D ambiguous. The CDR3 is 13 amino acids. V was clipped by 4 bases and J by 5 bases, with 12 bases between them. Germline V CDR1 and CDR2: SGDLS, YYNGEE. The CDR3 DNA is TGTGCCAGCAGCAAGTTGGATGGAACTGAAGCTTTCTTT. As protein: CASSKLDGTEAFF.

V is TRBV5-6 and J is TRBJ1-2; 7 nucleotides match TRBD1. The CDR3 spans 14 residues. In germline, CDR1 is SGHDT, CDR2 YYEEEE. V dropped 3 bases and J dropped 0; count of bases not matched to a gene: 2. The CDR3 region has the DNA TGTGCCAGCAGCTCGGGACAGTCTAACTATGGCTACACCTTC. As protein: CASSSGQSNYGYTF.

The count of this clone is one. This CDR3 is CASSIKGDGETQYF. In DNA, the CDR3 is TGTGCCAGTAGTATCAAAGGGGACGGCGAGACCCAGTACTTC. The J gene is TRBJ2-5, the V gene TRBV19, with D perhaps assigned TRBD1 or TRBD2 (5 bases each). Trimming stripped 3 bases from V and 5 bases from J, with 13 bases between. There are 14 residues in the CDR3. CDR1 is LNHDA and CDR2 is SQIVND in the germline V gene (reference sequence).

This chain joins TRBV30 and TRBJ2-1; no clear D gene. The V end lost 0 bases, the J end lost 8 bases, and 5 bases lay between the germline ends. The germline V gene has CDR1 GTSNPN and CDR2 SVGIG (reference sequence). The CDR3 totals 11 residues. The DNA of the CDR3 is TGTGCCTGGAGTGTTTTCCATGAGCAGTTCTTC. This encodes CAWSVFHEQFF.

V gene TRBV6-5 combines with J gene TRBJ1-5, with TRBD1 as a possible D gene (5 bases). CDR3 size: 15 residues. Trimming stripped 8 bases from V and 0 bases from J, with 14 bases between. Germline V gene data show CDR1 as MNHEY and CDR2 as SVGAGI. The CDR3 DNA follows: TGTGCCAGCGGGGGTGGGTTAAATAGCAATCAGCCCCAGCATTTT. Its translation is CASGGGLNSNQPQHF.

The rearrangement uses TRBV13 and TRBJ1-1, with TRBD1 identical over 7 bases. The V gene's germline CDR1 is PRHDT and CDR2 FYEKMQ (reference sequence). This CDR3 is 17 amino acids long. The V and J ends lost 6 bases and 0 bases, in that order; junction bases with no gene match: 13. The CDR3 region has the DNA TGTGCCAGCAGTTTCGCTAGACAGGGACCCATGAACACTGAAGCTTTCTTT. This sequence encodes CASSFARQGPMNTEAFF.

The table lists this clone with a few counts. The chain has TRBV6-1 and TRBJ2-1, with D perhaps TRBD1 (6 bases). Germline V gene lookup returns CDR1 MNHNS and CDR2 SASEGT. This CDR3 is 14 amino acids long. V lost 7 bases and J 4 bases, leaving 14 bases between the germline ends. The CDR3 spells CASTQRDTYNEQFF. The CDR3, as DNA: TGTGCCAGCACCCAAAGGGACACTTACAATGAGCAGTTCTTC.

The V gene is TRBV9, the J gene TRBJ2-5; 11 positions match TRBD2. The germline gives CDR1 SGDLS, CDR2 YYNGEE. The V gene end was trimmed by 4 bases and the J gene end by 0 bases; junction bases not matched to a gene: 2. This CDR3 contains 15 residues. The CDR3 spells CASSLGLADQETQYF. CDR3 coding DNA: TGTGCCAGCAGCTTGGGACTAGCGGACCAAGAGACCCAGTACTTC.

The chain uses TRBV10-3 and TRBJ1-3; D is unclear. Per the germline V gene, CDR1 is ENHRY and CDR2 is SYGVKD. The CDR3 spans 16 residues. The germline V and J ends were trimmed by 1 base and 0 bases, with 10 bases remaining between them. The CDR3 DNA reads TGTGCCATCAGTGAGTTCACGACTAGCTCTGGAAACACCATATATTTT. This translates into CAISEFTTSSGNTIYF.

V usage is TRBV7-6 and J usage is TRBJ2-3; 11 nucleotides line up with TRBD2. The CDR3 is made up of 16 amino acids. The V gene's germline CDR1 is SGHVS and CDR2 FNYEAQ. The trim removed 1 base at V and 1 base at J, leaving 1 base unmatched. The CDR3 sequence: CASSLGSGGGTDTQYF. CDR3 coding DNA: TGTGCCAGCAGCTTAGGTAGCGGGGGGGGCACAGATACGCAGTATTTT.

The rearrangement uses TRBV15 and TRBJ1-2; D gene ambiguous. The germline CDR1 and CDR2 sequences are LNHNV and YYDKDF (reference sequence). CDR3 length: 14 residues. The V and J ends lost 0 bases and 5 bases respectively, with 10 bases between them. The CDR3 region is CATSRDRRAYGYTF. The CDR3 DNA follows: TGTGCCACCAGCAGAGATAGGAGGGCATATGGCTACACCTTC.

The chain has TRBV18 and TRBJ1-2, with D unclear. V was cut by 2 bases and J by 2 bases, with 6 bases left in between. The CDR3 spans 13 residues. The germline V gene encodes CDR1 KGHSH and CDR2 LQKENI. This chain's CDR3 is CASSPTENYGYTF. DNA for the CDR3: TGTGCCAGCTCACCAACAGAAAACTATGGCTACACCTTC.

The chain employs TRBV27 and TRBJ1-5; D is ambiguous. The germline CDR1 and CDR2 sequences are MNHEY and SMNVEV (reference sequence). This CDR3 comprises 15 residues. The V end was cut by 5 bases, the J end by 9 bases, with 20 bases between. This CDR3 reads CASSPDSALAAPQHF. In DNA form, the CDR3 reads TGTGCCAGCAGTCCCGACTCTGCCCTGGCAGCGCCCCAGCATTTT.

The chain is built from TRBV5-1 and TRBJ2-1, with 10 nucleotides matching TRBD2. Germline loops: CDR1 SGHRS, CDR2 YFSETQ. This CDR3 is 16 amino acids long. V was clipped by 0 bases and J by 6 bases; unmatched bases: 6. Written as DNA, the CDR3 is TGCGCCAGCAGCTTGGTATCGAGCGGGGGGGCCAATGAGCAGTTCTTC. Translating gives CASSLVSSGGANEQFF.

V and J are TRBV29-1 and TRBJ2-1; D uncertain. Trimming stripped 4 bases from V and 7 bases from J, with 8 bases between. Germline lookup yields CDR1 SQVTM and CDR2 ANQGSEA. The CDR3 extends over 11 amino acids. The CDR3 loop is CSVVPGNEQFF. The CDR3 DNA reads TGCAGCGTTGTCCCCGGGAATGAGCAGTTCTTC.

CDR3 residues: CASSGDRNEAFF. CDR3 in DNA: TGTGCCAGCAGTGGAGACAGAAATGAAGCTTTCTTT. The chain joins TRBV9 to TRBJ1-1, with TRBD1 as a possible D gene (5 bases). Germline lookup yields CDR1 SGDLS and CDR2 YYNGEE. The V end was cut by 5 bases, the J end by 7 bases, with 12 bases between. The CDR3 length is 12 residues.

V gene TRBV11-3 combines with J gene TRBJ1-1; D not certain. CDR1 is SGHNT, CDR2 YENEEA, per germline. V lost 5 bases and J lost 4, with 14 bases in between. There are 14 residues in the CDR3. The CDR3 coding sequence is TGTGCCAGCAGCCAAAGACCCTCGGGCACTGAAGCTTTCTTT. It specifies CASSQRPSGTEAFF.

The V gene is TRBV6-1, the J gene TRBJ2-7; D gene unclear. From germline, CDR1 is MNHNS and CDR2 SASEGT. The length of the CDR3 is 14 residues. With 5 bases removed from V and 0 bases from J, the gap between germline ends came to 11 bases. The chain's CDR3 is CASSPRTDSYEQYV. The CDR3 DNA reads as TGTGCCAGCAGTCCTCGGACGGACTCCTACGAGCAGTACGTC.

The chain uses TRBV5-1 and TRBJ2-5; a possible D gene is TRBD1 (6 bases). Germline assignment: CDR1 SGHRS and CDR2 YFSETQ. The CDR3 contains 16 residues. The germline V and J ends were trimmed by 5 bases and 3 bases, with 20 bases remaining between them. The CDR3 sequence is CASRHGHRVVEETQYF. The CDR3 coding sequence is TGCGCCAGCAGACACGGGCACAGGGTAGTGGAAGAGACCCAGTACTTC. The full variable domain, completed using reference TRBV5-1 and TRBJ2-5, is KAGVTQTPRYLIKTRGQQVTLSCSPISGHRSVSWYQQTPGQGLQFLFEYFSETQRNKGNFPGRFSGRQFSNSRSEMNVSTLELGDSALYLCASRHGHRVVEETQYFGPGTRLLVL.

The rearrangement uses TRBV5-6 and TRBJ2-7; unclear D gene. The V end lost 5 bases, the J end lost 2 bases, and 11 bases lay between the germline ends. This CDR3 has 13 amino acids. CDR1 and CDR2 from the germline V gene are SGHDT and YYEEEE. The CDR3 reads CASRLGKPYEQYF. Here the CDR3 DNA reads TGTGCCAGCAGGCTGGGGAAGCCCTACGAGCAGTACTTC.

In its sample, this clone was seen once. The rearrangement links TRBV5-1 to TRBJ1-2; 7 bases are shared with TRBD1. The junction had 2 bases not matched to a gene; V was cut back by 3 bases and J by 3 bases. The germline CDR1 and CDR2 sequences are SGHRS and YFSETQ. This CDR3 comprises 13 residues. The CDR3 here is CASSSQGDYGYTF. In DNA form, the CDR3 reads TGCGCCAGCAGCTCCCAGGGGGACTATGGCTACACCTTC.